This TCR beta chain stems from a study of shared clonotypes between healthy human individuals. Study-wide findings and caveats: Memory subsets generally showed lower estimated richness than naive subsets. The sole specimen, blood, was sampled, and tissue repertoires likely differ.

Clones were sequenced by immunoSEQ multiplex PCR, and TCRdb holds only the in-frame ones, with some missing. Here the sample spans 1.6 million or so clones, roughly 96% being singletons. As to this clone: Its antigen is still unknown.

This CDR3 has 14 amino acids. Trimming pared 3 bases from V and 1 base from J, leaving 10 bases between. Germline CDR1 and CDR2: MNHEY and SMNVEV (reference sequence). The specimen sequenced was naive CD4+ T cells sorted from blood. Subset: CD45RA+ positively selected. The V and J genes are TRBV27 and TRBJ2-7, with D uncertain. This clonotype was obtained from a man aged 25 to 45 in good health. CDR3 nucleotides: TGTGCCAGCAGTTTCTCCCCAGTGTCCTACGAGCAGTACTTC. Amino acid sequence: CASSFSPVSYEQYF.